These T cell receptor beta chains were read from a single sample in a study of chronic HIV infection and antiretroviral therapy. From the 5' RACE reads, TCRdb called clonotypes with MiXCR, one entry per CDR3 protein. The sample lists about 38,000 distinct CDR3 sequences, roughly 8.2% seen once, with 2.9% in the top ten. Sequenced sample: peripheral blood. The receptors were sampled from an adult who had HIV and had not received antiretroviral therapy, or was an uninfected healthy control (not recorded which). The CDR3 runs from the conserved cysteine through the conserved F or W. D genes are given only for firm matches. The size entry is marked missing in some rows and otherwise reads once, few, many or a size class.

cdr3_nt cdr3_aa d_call j_call clone_size v_call
TGTGCCAGCAGTTCCACAGGGAGCAATCAGCCCCAGCATTTT CASSSTGSNQPQHF NA TRBJ1-5 NA TRBV28
TGTGCCAGCAGTCCACTAGCGGGAGGTAGAGATGAGCAGTTCTTC CASSPLAGGRDEQFF TRBD2 TRBJ2-1 NA TRBV6-6
TGTGCCAGCAGTTTAATCCTCACTGAAGCTTTCTTT CASSLILTEAFF NA TRBJ1-1 few TRBV28
NA CASSVGSGNTETFF NA TRBJ1-1 once TRBV9
TGTGCCAGCAGTTTTGGGGGTCCTCCTAAGTTT CASSFGGPPKF NA TRBJ1-6 NA TRBV28
TGTGCCAGCAGTTTTCTGACAGGTGAAGCTTTCTTT CASSFLTGEAFF NA TRBJ1-1 few TRBV28
TGTGCCAGTCAGCATTATAGCAATCAGCCCCAGCATTTT CASQHYSNQPQHF NA TRBJ1-5 few TRBV28
TGTGCCAGCAGCTTAGTTCGGGGGCATCATCAGCCCCAGCATTTT CASSLVRGHHQPQHF NA TRBJ1-5 NA TRBV7-2
TGCAGTGCTAGAGATTTCGAGACCCAGTACTTC CSARDFETQYF NA TRBJ2-5 NA TRBV20-1
TGTGCCAGCAGCCGGCTAGCGGGGGGAAACAATGAGCAGTTCTTC CASSRLAGGNNEQFF TRBD2 TRBJ2-1 many TRBV12-3/TRBV12-4
TGTGCCAGCAGCCAAGGGGGGGCTGATGGCTACACCTTC CASSQGGADGYTF NA TRBJ1-2 NA TRBV4-2
TGTGCCATCGACAGACAGTACAATGAGCAGTTCTTC CAIDRQYNEQFF NA TRBJ2-1 NA TRBV7-9
TGTGCCAGTAGTCCTCGGGGCTTCACCGGGGAGCTGTTTTTT CASSPRGFTGELFF NA TRBJ2-2 many TRBV19
TGCAGCGTCGAACGGGGACTAGCGGGAGCAGATACGCAGTATTTT CSVERGLAGADTQYF TRBD2 TRBJ2-3 NA TRBV29-1
TGTGCCAGCAGTTACGGGGCTAGCGGGAGTCATGAGCAGTTCTTC CASSYGASGSHEQFF TRBD2 TRBJ2-1 many TRBV6-2/TRBV6-3
TGCAGCGTGGGACTAGCGTCTAGCACAGATACGCAGTATTTT CSVGLASSTDTQYF TRBD2 TRBJ2-3 many TRBV29-1